These T cell receptor beta chains were read from a single sample in a study of T cells in localized non-small cell lung cancer. Assay: immunoSEQ multiplex PCR; the TCRdb copy retains only in-frame clones and omits some. This table has roughly 70,000 clones, less than 90% appearing once. The starting material was peripheral blood, obtained before any cancer treatment. These receptors all come from a male donor aged 60 or over with stage III squamous cell lung carcinoma. The CDR3 runs from the conserved cysteine through the conserved F or W. The D gene is left open where the match is weak. Clone size is not always given. Where it is, it says once, few, many or a class for expanded clones.

TRBJ1-1,TRBV4-1,TRBD1,.,TGCGCCAGCAGCCACTACCGGACAGGGATGGATGCTTTCTTT,CASSHYRTGMDAFF
TRBJ2-7,TRBV19,.,.,TGTGCCAGTAGTATGTTTGGGGCCCTAGGCGAGCAGTACTTC,CASSMFGALGEQYF
TRBJ1-2,TRBV19,.,once,TGTGCCAGTATCGGGGTCGCCGTAAGCCCTGATGGCTACACCTTC,CASIGVAVSPDGYTF
TRBJ1-1,TRBV5-1,.,.,TGCGCCAGCAGCTTCGAGGGCGGATTGAACACTGAAGCTTTCTTT,CASSFEGGLNTEAFF
TRBJ2-5,TRBV7-9,.,few,TGTGCCAGCAGCTTAGGTCGGGAGACCCAGTACTTC,CASSLGRETQYF
TRBJ2-7,TRBV23-1,.,.,TGCGCCACCCTGCGGGGCCCCCTCCACGAGCAGTACTTC,CATLRGPLHEQYF
TRBJ2-3,TRBV10-3,TRBD2,once,TGTGCCACTCGGGGGGGCGGAATCACAGATACGCAGTATTTT,CATRGGGITDTQYF
TRBJ1-6,TRBV11-2,TRBD1,.,TGTGCCAGCAGCTTAGGGGGGCGGGGACAGAATTCACCCCTCCACTTT,CASSLGGRGQNSPLHF
TRBJ1-4,TRBV5-4,.,once,TGTGCCAGCAGCTCCGGACAGAGCGGTGAAAAACTGTTTTTT,CASSSGQSGEKLFF
TRBJ1-4,TRBV19,.,once,TGTGCCAGTAGCAGACAGCAGATTAATGAAAAACTGTTTTTT,CASSRQQINEKLFF
TRBJ1-3,TRBV7-2,.,.,TGTGCCAGCAGCCCTGACTCACACTCTGGAAACACCATATATTTT,CASSPDSHSGNTIYF
TRBJ1-3,TRBV6-1,.,.,TGTGCCAGCAGTGAAAACCGGTTCTCTGGAAACACCATATATTTT,CASSENRFSGNTIYF
TRBJ2-1,TRBV13,TRBD1,.,TGTGCCAGCAGCAACATGGCGCAGGGGGAGATAGGCAATGAGCAGTTCTTC,CASSNMAQGEIGNEQFF
TRBJ2-5,TRBV16,.,.,TGTGCCAGCAGCCAATCCGGGCAGTGGACAGAGACCCAGTACTTC,CASSQSGQWTETQYF
TRBJ2-2,TRBV9,.,.,TGTGCCAGCAGCGGACAGGCGAACACCGGGGAGCTGTTTTTT,CASSGQANTGELFF
TRBJ2-1,TRBV19,.,.,TGTGCCAGTACCGACGGAGCAGGGTCCTACAATGAGCAGTTCTTC,CASTDGAGSYNEQFF
TRBJ2-5,TRBV5-1,.,.,TGCGCCAGCAGCTTGTGGGCAGGGAGAAGGGAGACCCAGTACTTC,CASSLWAGRRETQYF
TRBJ2-3,TRBV29-1,TRBD1,.,TGCAGCGTGACCGGACAGGGGGCGCAGTATTTT,CSVTGQGAQYF
TRBJ2-1,TRBV6-6,.,.,TGTGCCAGCAGTTATTACGGAAGTAGGGACAATGAGCAGTTCTTC,CASSYYGSRDNEQFF
TRBJ1-1,TRBV19,TRBD1,once,TGTGCCGGTAGTATAACCAGGGGGAAAACTGAAGCTTTCTTT,CAGSITRGKTEAFF
TRBJ2-5,TRBV5-6,TRBD2,once,TGTGCCAGCAGCTTGGGAGCGGGATTCGAGACCCAGTACTTC,CASSLGAGFETQYF
TRBJ1-4,TRBV18,.,.,TGTGCCAGCTCACCATGGAACCAGGGAGCTAATGAAAAACTGTTTTTT,CASSPWNQGANEKLFF